These 2 T cell receptor beta chains share one sample of origin, sequenced in a study of blood T cell repertoires in COVID-19. The assay was immunoSEQ multiplex PCR, and TCRdb's table has in-frame clones only and misses some. The table records around 300,000 clones, approximately 90% of them present only once. The sequenced material came from PBMCs or T cells enriched from blood (not recorded which). All receptors derive from a woman aged 30 to 39 who had recovered from COVID-19.

CDR3 in DNA: TGTGCCAGCTCCGGACTAGCGGGAGAGGGGGAGCAGTACTTC. Protein: CASSGLAGEGEQYF. This chain links TRBV18 with TRBJ2-7, with 13 bases fitting TRBD2. V dropped 6 bases and J dropped 7; count of bases not matched to a gene: 6. The CDR3 extends over 14 amino acids. Germline-derived CDR1 and CDR2 are KGHSH and LQKENI.

The rearrangement joins TRBV6-5 to TRBJ1-3, with D possibly being TRBD1 (5 bases). Germline V gene lookup returns CDR1 MNHEY and CDR2 SVGAGI. Trimming shortened V by 11 bases and J by 2 bases, and 19 bases separated the two germline ends. The CDR3 totals 15 residues. The CDR3 sequence is CASHPRQGPGNTIYF. CDR3 nucleotides: TGTGCCTCTCACCCCCGGCAGGGTCCTGGAAACACCATATATTTT.